The 24 T cell receptor beta chains below come from one sample, sequenced in a study of vaccination and CD4 T cells after COVID-19. Treatment indicated: roughly 10-day PBMC culture with coronavirus spike peptide pools or control peptides (ViraFEST assay). Sequenced with the Oncomine TCR Beta short-read assay was DNA taken from cultured CD4+ T cells. TCRdb re-called the PCR reads through MiXCR, storing one row per CDR3 protein. This table holds around 19,000 distinct CDR3 sequences, less than 55% found once. No antigens are known for them. The sample was CD4+ T cells from blood, cultured in vitro. The receptor source for this set is a human donor who had recovered from COVID-19.

This clonotype was observed a few times. The chain couples TRBV30 to TRBJ2-7; D is undetermined. The V and J ends lost 3 bases and 0 bases respectively, with 12 bases between them. Germline V gene sequence: CDR1 GTSNPN, CDR2 SVGIG (reference sequence). The length of the CDR3 is 14 residues. CDR3 DNA: TGTGCCTGGAGCCTTCAGGCAGACTCCTACGAGCAGTACTTC. This sequence encodes CAWSLQADSYEQYF.

CDR3 nucleotides: TGCAGCGTTGATACTGGAGCGGGGGGAGGAACCGGGGAGCTGTTTTTT. Protein product: CSVDTGAGGGTGELFF. The chain is built from TRBV29-1 and TRBJ2-2, with 9 bases that match TRBD2. The CDR3 consists of 16 residues. V dropped 3 bases and J dropped 5; count of bases not matched to a gene: 10. Germline-derived CDR1 and CDR2 are SQVTM and ANQGSEA.

The J gene is TRBJ2-2, the V gene TRBV7-3; D ambiguous. Trimming shortened V by 2 bases and J by 6 bases, and 7 bases separated the two germline ends. The CDR3 has 13 amino acids. The germline V gene encodes CDR1 SGHTA and CDR2 FQGTGA. The CDR3 DNA follows: TGTGCCAGCAGCTTATACAGCCCCGGGGAGCTGTTTTTT. It yields the protein CASSLYSPGELFF.

Regarding this clonotype: Its ends do not fully match the called genes, so a read error is possible. The chain has TRBV7-7 and TRBJ2-5; 8 bases map to TRBD2. CDR1 is SSHAT and CDR2 is FNYEAQ in the germline V gene (reference sequence). The CDR3 runs 16 residues. This chain's CDR3 is CASSLVPGGSDETQYF. In nucleotides, the CDR3 is TGTGCTAGCAGCTTAGTCCCGGGAGGGTCCGACGAGACCCAGTACTTC.

Only a few counts were recorded for this clonotype. V gene TRBV2 combines with J gene TRBJ2-7, with 11 nucleotides matching TRBD1. The germline CDR1 and CDR2 sequences are SNHLY and FYNNEI. V lost 5 bases to trimming and J lost 3 bases; unmatched junction nucleotides: 3. The length of the CDR3 is 14 residues. CDR3 DNA sequence: TGTGCCAGCAGTTCCGGGACAGGGGGCTACGAGCAGTACTTC. Its translation: CASSSGTGGYEQYF.

This clonotype turned up a few times. This chain connects TRBV21-1 to TRBJ1-5; the DNA was not compared with TRBD1, the D call given in the table. TRBV21-1 is marked as a pseudogene. The length of the CDR3 is 18 residues. The chain's CDR3 is CASSKDGTGGFSGQPQHF. In DNA form, the CDR3 reads TGTGCCAGCAGCAAAGACGGGACAGGGGGCTTTTCGGGTCAGCCCCAGCATTTT.

Only a few counts were recorded for this clonotype. The J gene is TRBJ2-2, the V gene TRBV20-1, with 14 bases matching TRBD2. This CDR3 has 18 residues. Germline V CDR1 and CDR2: DFQATT, SNEGSKA (reference sequence). Trimming removed 3 bases from V and 3 bases from J; junction bases left unmatched: 9. CDR3 in amino acids: CSARAGLAGVSDTGELFF. The DNA of the CDR3 is TGCAGTGCTAGGGCGGGACTAGCGGGAGTCTCGGACACCGGGGAGCTGTTTTTT.

The CDR3 is CASSLMGNANQPQHF. Here the CDR3 DNA reads TGTGCCAGCAGCCTTATGGGGAATGCCAATCAGCCCCAGCATTTT. V usage is TRBV7-9 and J usage is TRBJ1-5; D is uncertain. Germline V gene lookup returns CDR1 SEHNR and CDR2 FQNEAQ (reference sequence). Trimming removed 5 bases at V and 3 bases at J, with 14 bases between. The CDR3 loop spans 15 amino acids.

This clonotype has only a few counts. The rearrangement uses TRBV7-2 and TRBJ2-7; D is perhaps TRBD1 (6 bases). CDR1 and CDR2 (germline): SGHTA, FQGNSA. V was shortened by 5 bases and J by 2 bases, with 16 bases between the two germline ends. This CDR3 spans 15 amino acids. The CDR3 sequence: CASSVTGTHPYEQYF. DNA for the CDR3: TGTGCCAGCAGCGTGACCGGGACACATCCCTACGAGCAGTACTTC.

This clonotype was recorded a few times. This sequence joins TRBV5-8 and TRBJ1-1; D is unclear. Trimming shortened V by 5 bases and J by 11 bases, and 16 bases separated the two germline ends. There are 12 residues in the CDR3. Germline V gives CDR1 SGHTS, CDR2 YDEGEE. CDR3 sequence (DNA): TGTGCCAGCAGTTTTAATGTAGCAGCCGCTTTCTTT. Its protein product is CASSFNVAAAFF.

The table lists this clonotype with a few counts. The V gene is TRBV5-1, the J gene TRBJ1-2, with 9 bases that match TRBD1. CDR1 is SGHRS, CDR2 YFSETQ, per germline. V was clipped by 3 bases and J by 6 bases; unmatched bases: 3. The CDR3 has 13 amino acids. Written as DNA, the CDR3 is TGCGCCAGCAGCTACGGACAGGGGAATGGCTACACCTTC. Its protein is CASSYGQGNGYTF.

The chain links TRBV9 to TRBJ2-3; D is unresolved. Trimming cost V 6 bases and J 2 bases, with 13 bases left between them. The CDR3 length is 14 residues. CDR1 is SGDLS and CDR2 is YYNGEE in the germline V gene. The CDR3 DNA reads TGTGCCAGCAAAAACGGATTAGCCACAGATACGCAGTATTTT. This sequence encodes CASKNGLATDTQYF.

In its sample, this clonotype was seen once. The genes are TRBV28 and TRBJ2-6; 7 bases align to TRBD2. Germline CDR1 reads MDHEN; CDR2 reads SYDVKM. This CDR3 has 17 residues. J gave up 0 bases and V 5 bases, and 7 bases lay outside the gene matches. The CDR3 nucleotides are TGTGCCAGCAGTCCGGGATCGGGAGGCTCTGGGGCCAACGTCCTGACTTTC. Amino acids: CASSPGSGGSGANVLTF.

This sequence joins TRBV7-2 and TRBJ1-2; D is undetermined. CDR1 SGHTA and CDR2 FQGNSA come from the germline V gene. The CDR3 covers 15 residues. Trimming removed 1 base at V and 4 bases at J, with 13 bases between. CDR3 nucleotide sequence: TGTGCCAGCAGCTTAGGGCCACTCCAAGCCTATGGCTACACCTTC. Protein sequence: CASSLGPLQAYGYTF.

The sample holds a few counts of this clonotype. The rearrangement uses TRBV20-1 and TRBJ1-6; D not certain. Germline lookup yields CDR1 DFQATT and CDR2 SNEGSKA (reference sequence). The CDR3 spans 17 residues. Between the trimmed V and J ends, which lost 0 bases and 0 bases, there was a span of 12 bases. CDR3 coding DNA: TGCAGTGCTAGAGACCTGACACCGAGCTCCTATAATTCACCCCTCCACTTT. Amino acids: CSARDLTPSSYNSPLHF.

The rearrangement links TRBV20-1 to TRBJ2-7, with D perhaps matching TRBD2 (6 bases). The CDR3 is 13 amino acids. With 0 bases removed from V and 5 bases from J, the gap between germline ends came to 11 bases. Germline V lookup: CDR1 DFQATT, CDR2 SNEGSKA (reference sequence). CDR3 nucleotides: TGCAGTGCTAGAGATCGCTGGAGGGACGAGCAGTACTTC. Its protein is CSARDRWRDEQYF.

This clonotype occurred once. This chain connects TRBV5-4 to TRBJ1-2; 7 bases match TRBD1. CDR1 is SGHNT, CDR2 YYREEE, per germline (reference sequence). V was clipped by 4 bases and J by 0 bases; unmatched bases: 9. CDR3 length: 16 residues. The CDR3 spells CASSPGQLGTNYGYTF. The CDR3 DNA reads as TGTGCCAGCAGCCCGGGACAGTTGGGGACTAACTATGGCTACACCTTC.

The chain carries TRBV5-1 and TRBJ2-3, with 8 positions matching TRBD1. The ends lost 0 bases at V and 6 bases at J; junction bases unmatched: 6. The germline gives CDR1 SGHRS, CDR2 YFSETQ. This CDR3 spans 15 amino acids. The CDR3 DNA is TGCGCCAGCAGCTTGGTCTACAGGGGGGAGGATACGCAGTATTTT. Translation gives CASSLVYRGEDTQYF.

This clonotype was counted only a few times. This chain connects TRBV19 to TRBJ2-6; no clear D gene. Germline CDR1 LNHDA, CDR2 SQIVND (reference sequence). V was trimmed by 5 bases and J by 0 bases, leaving 5 bases between them. The CDR3 loop spans 14 amino acids. The CDR3 DNA sequence: TGTGCCAGTAGTGTAGGCTCTGGGGCCAACGTCCTGACTTTC. Translated, it gives CASSVGSGANVLTF.

The CDR3: CASSVEGVTNQPQHF. The CDR3 DNA sequence: TGTGCCAGCAGCGTAGAAGGTGTCACCAATCAGCCCCAGCATTTT. This chain links TRBV9 with TRBJ1-5; no clear D. Germline-derived CDR1 and CDR2 are SGDLS and YYNGEE. The germline V and J ends were trimmed by 0 bases and 3 bases, with 10 bases remaining between them. The CDR3 runs to 15 residues.

The rearrangement links TRBV6-5 to TRBJ2-3; no definite D call. The germline gives CDR1 MNHEY, CDR2 SVGAGI. This CDR3 comprises 15 residues. V lost 0 bases and J 1 base, leaving 8 bases between the germline ends. CDR3 loop: CASSYSDGGTDTQYF. The CDR3 coding sequence is TGTGCCAGCAGTTACTCGGATGGCGGCACAGATACGCAGTATTTT.

Note on this clonotype: Sequence at one end of the junction differs from germline and may be a read error. This chain connects TRBV6-2 or TRBV6-3 to TRBJ1-2; 9 bases agree with TRBD1. CDR1 MNHEY and CDR2 SVGEGT come from the germline V gene. The CDR3 has 13 amino acids. As DNA, the CDR3 is TGTGCCAGCAGTGACTCCGGACAGGGGGGCTACACCTTC. Protein: CASSDSGQGGYTF.

The chain is built from TRBV20-1 and TRBJ1-1, with D possibly being TRBD1 (6 bases). Germline-derived CDR1 and CDR2 are DFQATT and SNEGSKA (reference sequence). This CDR3 has 13 amino acids. V was clipped by 0 bases and J by 5 bases, with 10 bases between them. CDR3 coding DNA: TGCAGTGCTAGAGAGAGGGGGGATACTGAAGCTTTCTTT. Translation: CSARERGDTEAFF.

Details on this clonotype: Compared with germline, one end of the junction differs, possibly owing to a read error. The chain links TRBV7-2 to TRBJ1-2; 10 nucleotides line up with TRBD1. Per germline, CDR1 SGHTA and CDR2 FQGNSA. The CDR3 length is 15 residues. The CDR3 loop is CASGFRDRGLGGYTF. The CDR3 DNA is TGTGCCAGCGGCTTCCGGGACAGGGGTTTAGGTGGCTACACCTTC.